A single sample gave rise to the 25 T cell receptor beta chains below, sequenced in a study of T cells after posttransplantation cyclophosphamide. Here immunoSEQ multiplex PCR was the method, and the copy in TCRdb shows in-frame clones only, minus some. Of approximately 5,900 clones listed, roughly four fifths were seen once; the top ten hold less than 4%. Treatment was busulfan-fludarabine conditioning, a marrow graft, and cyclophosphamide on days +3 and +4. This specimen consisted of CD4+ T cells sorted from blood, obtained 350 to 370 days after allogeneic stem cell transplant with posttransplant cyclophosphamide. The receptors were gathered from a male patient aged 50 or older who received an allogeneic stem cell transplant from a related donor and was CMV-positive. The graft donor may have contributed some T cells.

The CDR3 nucleotides read TGTGCCAGCAGCTTGGACAATAACTATGGCTACACCTTC. The encoded protein is CASSLDNNYGYTF. The rearrangement joins TRBV5-4 to TRBJ1-2; D not certain. Deletions cut 0 bases from V and 1 base from J, with 4 bases between. The CDR3 sequence is 13 residues long. Germline CDR1 is SGHNT and CDR2 is YYREEE (reference sequence).

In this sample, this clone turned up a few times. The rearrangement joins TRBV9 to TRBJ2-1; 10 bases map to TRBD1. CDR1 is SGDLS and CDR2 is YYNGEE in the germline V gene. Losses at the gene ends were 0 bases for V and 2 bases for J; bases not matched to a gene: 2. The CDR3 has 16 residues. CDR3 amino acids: CASSVGGTGAYNEQFF. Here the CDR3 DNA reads TGTGCCAGCAGCGTAGGAGGGACAGGGGCCTACAATGAGCAGTTCTTC.

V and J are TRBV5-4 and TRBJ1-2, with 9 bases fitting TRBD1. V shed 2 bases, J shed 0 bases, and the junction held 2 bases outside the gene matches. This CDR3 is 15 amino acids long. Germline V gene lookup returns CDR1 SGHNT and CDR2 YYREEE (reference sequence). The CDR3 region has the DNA TGTGCCAGCAGCTTCGGGACAGGGACTAACTATGGCTACACCTTC. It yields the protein CASSFGTGTNYGYTF. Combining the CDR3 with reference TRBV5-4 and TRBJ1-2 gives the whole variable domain ETGVTQSPTHLIKTRGQQVTLRCSSQSGHNTVSWYQQALGQGPQFIFQYYREEENGRGNFPPRFSGLQFPNYSSELNVNALELDDSALYLCASSFGTGTNYGYTFGSGTRLTVV.

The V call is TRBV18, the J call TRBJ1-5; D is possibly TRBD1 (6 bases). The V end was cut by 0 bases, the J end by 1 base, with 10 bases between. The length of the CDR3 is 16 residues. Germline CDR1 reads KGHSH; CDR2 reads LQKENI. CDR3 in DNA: TGTGCCAGCTCACCACCGTCAGGGGCGAGCAATCAGCCCCAGCATTTT. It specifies CASSPPSGASNQPQHF.

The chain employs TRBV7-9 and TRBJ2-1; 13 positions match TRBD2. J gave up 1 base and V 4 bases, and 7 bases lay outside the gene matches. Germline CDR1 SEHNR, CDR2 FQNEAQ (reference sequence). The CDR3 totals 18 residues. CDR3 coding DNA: TGTGCCAGCAGCTCTAAAGGACTAGCGGGGGTTTCCTACAATGAGCAGTTCTTC. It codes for CASSSKGLAGVSYNEQFF.

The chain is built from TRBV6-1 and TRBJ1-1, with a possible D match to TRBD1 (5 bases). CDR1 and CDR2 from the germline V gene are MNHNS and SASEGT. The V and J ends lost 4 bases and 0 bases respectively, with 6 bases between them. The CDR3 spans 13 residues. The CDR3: CASSGQMNTEAFF. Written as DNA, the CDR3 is TGTGCCAGCAGTGGACAGATGAACACTGAAGCTTTCTTT.

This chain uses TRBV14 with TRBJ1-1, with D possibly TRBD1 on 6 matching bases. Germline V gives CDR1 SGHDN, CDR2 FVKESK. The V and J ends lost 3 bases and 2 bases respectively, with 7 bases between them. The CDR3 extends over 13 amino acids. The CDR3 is CASSQTGNTEAFF. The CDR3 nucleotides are TGTGCCAGCAGCCAGACAGGTAACACTGAAGCTTTCTTT.

The CDR3 loop is CASSISGQGVINYGYTF. CDR3 in DNA: TGTGCCAGTAGTATTTCGGGACAGGGGGTTATAAACTATGGCTACACCTTC. J is TRBJ1-2 and V is TRBV19, with 11 positions matching TRBD1. Germline V gene data show CDR1 as LNHDA and CDR2 as SQIVND (reference sequence). V trimming: 3 bases; J trimming: 2 bases; junction bases outside the gene matches: 8. The CDR3 is 17 amino acids.

CDR3 nucleotide sequence: TGTGCCAGCAGCTTAGATACGCGGGGGGTTGAGCAGTACTTC. It translates to CASSLDTRGVEQYF. V and J are TRBV11-2 and TRBJ2-7; TRBD2 agrees at 8 bases. This CDR3 is built from 14 residues. Trimming took 0 bases from V and 7 from J; bases not matched to a gene: 5. Looked up from germline, CDR1 is SGHAT and CDR2 is FQNNGV.

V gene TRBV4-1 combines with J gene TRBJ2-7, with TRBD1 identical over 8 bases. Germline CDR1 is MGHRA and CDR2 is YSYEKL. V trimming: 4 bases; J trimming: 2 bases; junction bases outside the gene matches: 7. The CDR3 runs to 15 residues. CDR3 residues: CASSLTWDRTYEQYF. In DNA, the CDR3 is TGCGCCAGCAGCCTTACCTGGGACAGGACCTACGAGCAGTACTTC.

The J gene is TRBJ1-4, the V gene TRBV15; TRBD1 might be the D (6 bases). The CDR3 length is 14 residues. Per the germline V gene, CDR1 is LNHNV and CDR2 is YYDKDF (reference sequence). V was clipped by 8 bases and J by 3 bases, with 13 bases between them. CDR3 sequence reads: CATARDISNEKLFF. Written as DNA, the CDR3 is TGTGCCACCGCCCGGGACATCTCTAATGAAAAACTGTTTTTT. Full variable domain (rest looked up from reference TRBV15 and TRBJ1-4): DAMVIQNPRYQVTQFGKPVTLSCSQTLNHNVMYWYQQKSSQAPKLLFHYYDKDFNNEADTPDNFQSRRPNTSFCFLDIRSPGLGDTAMYLCATARDISNEKLFFGSGTQLSVL.

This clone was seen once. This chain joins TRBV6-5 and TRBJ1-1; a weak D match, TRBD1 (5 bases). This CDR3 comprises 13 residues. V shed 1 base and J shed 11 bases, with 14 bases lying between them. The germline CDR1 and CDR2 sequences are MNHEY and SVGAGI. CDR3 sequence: CASSYWPGEGAFF. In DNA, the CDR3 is TGTGCCAGCAGTTACTGGCCGGGGGAGGGGGCTTTCTTT.

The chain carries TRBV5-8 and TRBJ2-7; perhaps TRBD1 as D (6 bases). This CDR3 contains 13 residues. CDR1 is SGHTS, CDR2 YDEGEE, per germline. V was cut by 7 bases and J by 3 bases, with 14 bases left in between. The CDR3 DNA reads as TGTGCCAGCCTCAGGGGCCCAAGCTACGAGCAGTACTTC. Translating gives CASLRGPSYEQYF.

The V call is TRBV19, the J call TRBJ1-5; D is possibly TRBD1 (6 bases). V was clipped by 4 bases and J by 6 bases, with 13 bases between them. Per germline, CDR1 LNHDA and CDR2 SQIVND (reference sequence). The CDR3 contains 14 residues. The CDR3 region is CASSSRQVGQPQHF. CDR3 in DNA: TGTGCCAGTAGTAGCCGACAGGTAGGTCAGCCCCAGCATTTT.

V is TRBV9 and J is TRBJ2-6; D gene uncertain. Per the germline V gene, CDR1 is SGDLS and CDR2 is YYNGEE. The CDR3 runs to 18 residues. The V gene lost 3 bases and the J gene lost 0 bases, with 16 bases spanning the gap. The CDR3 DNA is TGTGCCAGCAGCGCAAACCGGGTCTTTTACTCTGGGGCCAACGTCCTGACTTTC. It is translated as CASSANRVFYSGANVLTF.

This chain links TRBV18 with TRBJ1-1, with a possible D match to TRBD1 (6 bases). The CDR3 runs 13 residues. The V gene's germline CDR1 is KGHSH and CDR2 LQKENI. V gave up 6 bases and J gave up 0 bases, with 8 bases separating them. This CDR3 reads CASSTGMNTEAFF. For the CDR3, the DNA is TGTGCCAGCTCGACAGGTATGAACACTGAAGCTTTCTTT.

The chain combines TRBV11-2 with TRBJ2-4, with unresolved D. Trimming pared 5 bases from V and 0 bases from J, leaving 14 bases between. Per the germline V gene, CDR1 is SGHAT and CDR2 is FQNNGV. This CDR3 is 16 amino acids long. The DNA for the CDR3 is TGTGCCAGCAGCGCTACACAGTCTCTAGCCAAAAACATTCAGTACTTC. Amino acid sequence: CASSATQSLAKNIQYF.

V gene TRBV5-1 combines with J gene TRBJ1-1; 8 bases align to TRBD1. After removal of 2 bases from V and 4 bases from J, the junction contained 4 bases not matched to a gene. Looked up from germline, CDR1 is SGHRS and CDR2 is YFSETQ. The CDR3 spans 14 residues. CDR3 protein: CASSLGQGGTEAFF. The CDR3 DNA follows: TGCGCCAGCAGCTTAGGACAGGGTGGCACTGAAGCTTTCTTT.

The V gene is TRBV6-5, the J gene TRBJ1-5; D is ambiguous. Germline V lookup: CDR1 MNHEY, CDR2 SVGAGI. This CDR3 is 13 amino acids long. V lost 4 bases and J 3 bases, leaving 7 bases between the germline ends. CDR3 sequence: CASSSYYNQPQHF. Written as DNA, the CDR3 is TGTGCCAGCAGTTCTTACTACAATCAGCCCCAGCATTTT.

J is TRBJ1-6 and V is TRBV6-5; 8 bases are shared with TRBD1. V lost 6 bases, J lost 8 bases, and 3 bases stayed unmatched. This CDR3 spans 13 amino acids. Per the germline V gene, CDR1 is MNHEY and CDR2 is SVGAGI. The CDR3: CASRDRVDSPLHF. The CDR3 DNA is TGTGCCAGCAGGGACAGGGTGGATTCACCCCTCCACTTT.

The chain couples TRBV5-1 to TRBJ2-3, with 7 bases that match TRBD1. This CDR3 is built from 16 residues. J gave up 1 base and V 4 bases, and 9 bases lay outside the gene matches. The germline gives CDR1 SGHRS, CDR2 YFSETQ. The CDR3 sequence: CASSRRPGTGTDTQYF. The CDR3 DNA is TGCGCCAGCAGCCGCCGTCCCGGGACAGGCACAGATACGCAGTATTTT. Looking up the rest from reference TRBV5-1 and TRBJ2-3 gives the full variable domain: KAGVTQTPRYLIKTRGQQVTLSCSPISGHRSVSWYQQTPGQGLQFLFEYFSETQRNKGNFPGRFSGRQFSNSRSEMNVSTLELGDSALYLCASSRRPGTGTDTQYFGPGTRLTVL.

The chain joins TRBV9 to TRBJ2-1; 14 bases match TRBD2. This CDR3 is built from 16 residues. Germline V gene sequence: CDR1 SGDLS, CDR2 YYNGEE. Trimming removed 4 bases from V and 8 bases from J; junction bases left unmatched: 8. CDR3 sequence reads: CASSPPGLAGVDEQFF. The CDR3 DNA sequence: TGTGCCAGCAGCCCACCGGGACTAGCGGGAGTTGATGAGCAGTTCTTC.

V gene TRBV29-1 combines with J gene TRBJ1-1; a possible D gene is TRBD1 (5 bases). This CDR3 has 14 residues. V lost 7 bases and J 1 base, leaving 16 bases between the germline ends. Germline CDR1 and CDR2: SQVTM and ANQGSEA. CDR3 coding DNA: TGCAGCGCCCCTAGTGGGCAGGGGAACACTGAAGCTTTCTTT. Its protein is CSAPSGQGNTEAFF. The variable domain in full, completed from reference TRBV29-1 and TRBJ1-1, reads SAVISQKPSRDICQRGTSLTIQCQVDSQVTMMFWYRQQPGQSLTLIATANQGSEATYESGFVIDKFPISRPNLTFSTLTVSNMSPEDSSIYLCSAPSGQGNTEAFFGQGTRLTVV.

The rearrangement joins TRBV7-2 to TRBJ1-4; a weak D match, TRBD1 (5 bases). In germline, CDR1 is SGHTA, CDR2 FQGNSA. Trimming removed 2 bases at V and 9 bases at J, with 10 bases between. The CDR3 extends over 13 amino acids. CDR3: CASSLREGQKLFF. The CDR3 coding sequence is TGTGCCAGCAGCTTAAGGGAGGGGCAAAAACTGTTTTTT.

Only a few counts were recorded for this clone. The CDR3 is CASSSFRGRQGYTQYF. The CDR3, as DNA: TGTGCCAGCAGTTCCTTTAGGGGGCGTCAAGGTTATACGCAGTATTTT. The chain carries TRBV27 and TRBJ2-3; 7 bases are a match to TRBD1. The CDR3 contains 16 residues. From germline, CDR1 is MNHEY and CDR2 SMNVEV (reference sequence). The V and J ends lost 4 bases and 7 bases, in that order; junction bases with no gene match: 14.